These 25 T cell receptor beta chains share one sample of origin, sequenced in a study of blood T cell repertoires in COVID-19. Clones were sequenced by immunoSEQ multiplex PCR, and TCRdb holds only the in-frame ones, with some missing. The data hold approximately 470,000 clones, with approximately 86% observed a single time. Material: PBMCs or T cells enriched from blood (not recorded which). These receptors were taken from a woman aged 18-29 years who had recovered from COVID-19.

Worth noting for this clone: Other nucleotide sequences in the sample specify the same CDR3. The gene calls are TRBV30 and TRBJ1-5; 10 bases are a match to TRBD1. Germline-derived CDR1 and CDR2 are GTSNPN and SVGIG (reference sequence). Trimming removed 5 bases from V and 4 bases from J; junction bases left unmatched: 5. This CDR3 spans 14 amino acids. The CDR3 sequence is CAWGPGQGNQPQHF. Written as DNA, the CDR3 is TGTGCCTGGGGACCGGGACAGGGGAATCAGCCCCAGCATTTT.

This clone was recorded only once. V and J are TRBV30 and TRBJ2-3; tentatively, D is TRBD2 (5 bases). The V gene lost 1 base and the J gene lost 0 bases, with 8 bases spanning the gap. Germline V CDR1 and CDR2: GTSNPN, SVGIG (reference sequence). The CDR3 contains 14 residues. The CDR3 nucleotides read TGTGCCTGGAGTGGGACTGGAAGCACAGATACGCAGTATTTT. Translation: CAWSGTGSTDTQYF. The full variable domain, rest sourced from reference TRBV30 and TRBJ2-3, is SQTIHQWPATLVQPVGSPLSLECTVEGTSNPNLYWYRQAAGRGLQLLFYSVGIGQISSEVPQNLSASRPQDRQFILSSKKLLLSDSGFYLCAWSGTGSTDTQYFGPGTRLTVL.

The genes are TRBV12-1 and TRBJ2-5; TRBD2 is the table's D call and was not checked against the DNA. TRBV12-1 represents a pseudogene. The CDR3 contains 15 residues. CDR3 protein: CASSQISGGEETQYF. Here the CDR3 DNA reads TGTGCCAGCAGCCAAATTAGCGGGGGGGAAGAGACCCAGTACTTC.

The chain combines TRBV6-5 with TRBJ2-2, with TRBD1 matching 8 bases. The germline V gene encodes CDR1 MNHEY and CDR2 SVGAGI. Trimming at V came to 0 bases and at J to 6 bases, leaving 6 bases not matched to a gene. This CDR3 comprises 16 residues. DNA for the CDR3: TGTGCCAGCAGTTACTCGACAGGGGAAAGGGCCGGGGAGCTGTTTTTT. It codes for CASSYSTGERAGELFF.

V and J are TRBV6-5 and TRBJ1-4; no definite D call. V lost 4 bases to trimming and J lost 4 bases, with 7 bases between them. The CDR3 is 13 amino acids. Per germline, CDR1 MNHEY and CDR2 SVGAGI. CDR3 loop: CASSLRYNEKLFF. DNA of the CDR3: TGTGCCAGCAGTTTGAGATATAATGAAAAACTGTTTTTT.

This chain joins TRBV5-1 and TRBJ1-3; D gene unclear. CDR3 length: 17 residues. Trimming removed 1 base from V and 0 bases from J, with 14 bases in between. Germline assignment: CDR1 SGHRS and CDR2 YFSETQ. This chain's CDR3 is CASSLLGLGSSGNTIYF. For the CDR3, the DNA is TGCGCCAGCAGCTTGTTGGGTTTGGGGAGCTCTGGAAACACCATATATTTT.

The rearrangement uses TRBV5-1 and TRBJ1-1; 8 nucleotides line up with TRBD1. The CDR3 contains 14 residues. Germline loops: CDR1 SGHRS, CDR2 YFSETQ. Losses at the gene ends were 2 bases for V and 10 bases for J; bases not matched to a gene: 10. The CDR3 reads CASSLLDRDIRAFF. Written as DNA, the CDR3 is TGCGCCAGCAGCTTACTGGACAGGGATATTAGAGCTTTCTTT.

The J gene is TRBJ2-3, the V gene TRBV4-1; 8 positions agree with TRBD2. CDR1 is MGHRA and CDR2 is YSYEKL in the germline V gene. This CDR3 is built from 18 residues. V trimming: 0 bases; J trimming: 6 bases; junction bases outside the gene matches: 14. The CDR3, as DNA: TGCGCCAGCAGCCAAGATCAGGGACTAGTTGCCCCTCGGGATACGCAGTATTTT. It translates to CASSQDQGLVAPRDTQYF.

The CDR3: CASSASSGGPEPNEQFF. The CDR3 bases are TGTGCCAGCAGTGCCTCTAGCGGGGGCCCCGAACCCAATGAGCAGTTCTTC. The J gene is TRBJ2-1, the V gene TRBV27; 10 bases match TRBD2. The CDR3 loop spans 17 amino acids. CDR1 is MNHEY and CDR2 is SMNVEV in the germline V gene (reference sequence). V shed 5 bases, J shed 6 bases, and the junction held 13 bases outside the gene matches.

This sequence joins TRBV5-3 and TRBJ2-3; 13 nucleotides agree with TRBD2. TRBV5-3 counts as an open reading frame of uncertain function. The J segment lost 4 bases and the V segment lost 4 bases, leaving 12 bases of the junction unmatched. The CDR3 contains 18 residues. CDR3 in DNA: TGTGCCAGAAGCGGAGGCCCCGGACTAGCGGGGGAGGCAGATACGCAGTATTTT. This encodes CARSGGPGLAGEADTQYF.

The chain recombines TRBV4-1 with TRBJ2-2; possibly TRBD2 for D (5 bases). The CDR3 has 16 residues. V lost 0 bases and J 4 bases, leaving 12 bases between the germline ends. Germline CDR1 and CDR2: MGHRA and YSYEKL. The CDR3 is CASSQERVFGTGELFF. The CDR3, as DNA: TGCGCCAGCAGCCAAGAGAGGGTTTTCGGCACCGGGGAGCTGTTTTTT.

This chain joins TRBV21-1 and TRBJ2-7; the DNA was not compared with TRBD1, the D call given in the table. TRBV21-1 is given as a pseudogene. CDR3 length: 19 residues. The CDR3 is CASSASHKGFETPSYEQYF. The CDR3 bases are TGTGCCAGCAGCGCCTCCCATAAGGGGTTTGAGACCCCCTCCTACGAGCAGTACTTC.

This clone was recorded once. J is TRBJ1-2 and V is TRBV25-1; 8 nucleotides line up with TRBD1. V was clipped by 3 bases and J by 6 bases; unmatched bases: 9. The length of the CDR3 is 15 residues. CDR1 MGHDK and CDR2 SYGVNS come from the germline V gene. The CDR3 protein is CASSDPRTGIDGYTF. In DNA, the CDR3 is TGTGCCAGCAGTGACCCCCGGACAGGGATTGATGGCTACACCTTC.

The gene calls are TRBV5-1 and TRBJ1-6, with unresolved D. There are 15 residues in the CDR3. V was pared by 2 bases and J by 5 bases, with 11 bases between. Germline V gene data show CDR1 as SGHRS and CDR2 as YFSETQ. The DNA for the CDR3 is TGCGCCAGCAGCTTCGGGTCGGCTAATAATTCACCCCTCCACTTT. It translates to CASSFGSANNSPLHF.

The chain links TRBV14 to TRBJ2-7; D is perhaps TRBD2 (7 bases). The CDR3 totals 15 residues. Germline V gives CDR1 SGHDN, CDR2 FVKESK. The V gene lost 1 base and the J gene lost 2 bases, with 12 bases spanning the gap. CDR3 nucleotide sequence: TGTGCCAGCAGCCAAGGATTCGGGGGGCCCTACGAGCAGTACTTC. It codes for CASSQGFGGPYEQYF.

This clone was counted a single time. The rearrangement links TRBV6-5 to TRBJ1-1, with 7 bases matching TRBD1. Germline CDR1 and CDR2: MNHEY and SVGAGI. V shed 4 bases, J shed 3 bases, and the junction held 5 bases outside the gene matches. The CDR3 has 14 residues. The CDR3 sequence is CASSLTGQYTEAFF. The CDR3 coding sequence is TGTGCCAGCAGTTTAACGGGACAGTACACTGAAGCTTTCTTT.

CDR3 residues: CASSRQTGYNEQFF. The DNA of the CDR3 is TGTGCCAGCAGCCGCCAGACGGGGTACAATGAGCAGTTCTTC. The rearrangement joins TRBV3-1 (or the pseudogene TRBV3-2) to TRBJ2-1, with D possibly matching TRBD2 (5 bases). V dropped 4 bases and J dropped 4 bases, with 11 bases sitting between them. Germline CDR1 reads LGHDT; CDR2 reads YNNKEL (reference sequence). This CDR3 has 14 residues.

The chain uses TRBV29-1 and TRBJ1-2; no reliable D call. From germline, CDR1 is SQVTM and CDR2 ANQGSEA. V lost 2 bases and J 0 bases, leaving 4 bases between the germline ends. This CDR3 is 12 amino acids long. The CDR3 sequence: CSVEPTNYGYTF. The CDR3 coding sequence is TGCAGCGTTGAACCAACTAACTATGGCTACACCTTC.

V usage is TRBV29-1 and J usage is TRBJ1-1; the match to TRBD1 covers 10 bases. The CDR3 totals 15 residues. CDR1 and CDR2 (germline): SQVTM, ANQGSEA. J lost 1 base, V lost 6 bases, and 8 bases had no gene match. CDR3 DNA sequence: TGCAGCGTGGCCGGGGACAGGGGCACGAACACTGAAGCTTTCTTT. It codes for CSVAGDRGTNTEAFF. The whole variable domain, filled in from reference TRBV29-1 and TRBJ1-1, reads SAVISQKPSRDICQRGTSLTIQCQVDSQVTMMFWYRQQPGQSLTLIATANQGSEATYESGFVIDKFPISRPNLTFSTLTVSNMSPEDSSIYLCSVAGDRGTNTEAFFGQGTRLTVV.

The rearrangement uses TRBV5-1 and TRBJ1-2; D may be TRBD1 (5 bases). The germline V gene has CDR1 SGHRS and CDR2 YFSETQ. V lost 3 bases and J lost 4, with 10 bases in between. CDR3 size: 13 residues. CDR3 sequence: CASSSTGGYGYTF. The CDR3 nucleotides read TGCGCCAGCAGCTCGACGGGGGGCTATGGCTACACCTTC.

The chain has TRBV19 and TRBJ1-3; D perhaps matches TRBD1 (5 bases). Germline CDR1 LNHDA, CDR2 SQIVND (reference sequence). The CDR3 is 13 amino acids. V shed 6 bases and J shed 2 bases, with 8 bases lying between them. The CDR3 loop is CASRQGAGNTIYF. CDR3 sequence (DNA): TGTGCCAGTAGGCAAGGGGCTGGAAACACCATATATTTT.

V is TRBV12-3 or TRBV12-4 and J is TRBJ2-3, with TRBD2 identical over 7 bases. The CDR3 covers 12 residues. J lost 8 bases, V lost 2 bases, and 1 base had no gene match. The CDR3 sequence: CASSLLAVTQYF. CDR3 bases: TGTGCCAGCAGTTTACTAGCGGTTACGCAGTATTTT.

This clone was seen a single time. CDR3 bases: TGTGCCACCAGTGAATTAACAGGGATAACCAATTTTTTCAAGATGAACACTGAAGCTTTCTTT. It encodes CATSELTGITNFFKMNTEAFF. The V and J genes are TRBV24-1 and TRBJ1-1, with D perhaps matching TRBD1 (6 bases). This CDR3 region has 21 residues. Trimming pared 4 bases from V and 0 bases from J, leaving 29 bases between. CDR1 is KGHDR, CDR2 SFDVKD, per germline.

The rearrangement uses TRBV2 and TRBJ1-4, with no clear D. The V end lost 4 bases, the J end lost 8 bases, and 8 bases lay between the germline ends. This CDR3 has 12 residues. Germline CDR1 SNHLY, CDR2 FYNNEI. This CDR3 is CASSGEGEKLFF. The CDR3 DNA reads TGTGCCAGCAGTGGGGAGGGAGAAAAACTGTTTTTT.

The V gene is TRBV19, the J gene TRBJ1-2, with 9 positions matching TRBD1. J lost 8 bases, V lost 6 bases, and 7 bases had no gene match. Per germline, CDR1 LNHDA and CDR2 SQIVND (reference sequence). The CDR3 spans 13 residues. CDR3 nucleotides: TGTGCCAGTAGCAGCGACAGGGGGGGCGGCTACACCTTC. Its translation is CASSSDRGGGYTF.